The 23 T cell receptor beta chains in this list originate from one sample, sequenced in a study of T cells in Graves' hyperthyroidism and ophthalmopathy. Amplified TCR beta CDR3 regions came from RNA transcripts. The HTBI primer set drove a first-round RT-PCR of the TCR CDR3. One entry per CDR3 protein results from TCRdb running MiXCR on the multiplex PCR reads. Here the sample spans 730,000 or so distinct CDR3 sequences, about 19% being singletons. Sequenced material: blood. Receptor source: a woman aged 45-59 years with Graves' hyperthyroidism that later progressed to Graves' ophthalmopathy.

This chain joins TRBV18 and TRBJ1-2; 8 nucleotides agree with TRBD1. The germline V gene encodes CDR1 KGHSH and CDR2 LQKENI. The V segment lost 3 bases and the J segment 4 bases; nucleotides outside the gene matches: 7. The CDR3 contains 15 residues. The CDR3 loop is CASSPRGQDLYGYTF. The CDR3 DNA sequence: TGTGCCAGCTCACCGAGGGGACAGGACCTCTATGGCTACACCTTC.

The genes are TRBV20-1 and TRBJ1-1; 8 positions match TRBD1. V was pared by 2 bases and J by 7 bases, with 6 bases of the junction left unmatched. CDR3 length: 13 amino acids. Germline assignment: CDR1 DFQATT and CDR2 SNEGSKA (reference sequence). CDR3 protein: CSARLTDRVEAFF. In DNA form, the CDR3 reads TGCAGTGCTAGACTTACGGACAGGGTTGAAGCTTTCTTT.

The rearrangement links TRBV12-3 or TRBV12-4 to TRBJ2-3; TRBD2 matches at 13 bases. The junction had 6 bases not matched to a gene; V was cut back by 6 bases and J by 0 bases. The CDR3 has 17 amino acids. The CDR3 region is CASRNRLAGGSTDTQYF. The CDR3 bases are TGTGCCAGCAGGAACCGACTAGCGGGGGGCAGCACAGATACGCAGTATTTT.

The V gene is TRBV6-1, the J gene TRBJ2-2, with TRBD2 as a possible D gene (6 bases). Germline CDR1 is MNHNS and CDR2 is SASEGT. Trimming shortened V by 5 bases and J by 2 bases, and 12 bases separated the two germline ends. The CDR3 is made up of 15 amino acids. This chain's CDR3 is CASSYTGDNTGELFF. The CDR3 DNA reads TGTGCCAGCAGTTATACGGGAGACAACACCGGGGAGCTGTTTTTT.

Only a few counts were recorded for this clonotype. The J gene is TRBJ1-2, the V gene TRBV19, with D maybe TRBD1 (6 bases). Trimming removed 8 bases from V and 4 bases from J, with 20 bases in between. This CDR3 is 15 amino acids long. The germline CDR1 and CDR2 sequences are LNHDA and SQIVND (reference sequence). CDR3 nucleotides: TGTGCCAGTTCAAACCCCGGGACATCTTCCTATGGCTACACCTTC. Its translation: CASSNPGTSSYGYTF.

This clonotype has just one count. The chain joins TRBV13 to TRBJ2-7; D is unresolved. Trimming cost V 5 bases and J 6 bases, with 11 bases left between them. Germline values: CDR1 PRHDT, CDR2 FYEKMQ (reference sequence). This CDR3 is built from 12 residues. The CDR3 sequence: CASSLRSAEQYF. The CDR3, as DNA: TGTGCCAGCAGCCTAAGGTCTGCCGAGCAGTACTTC. The full variable domain, with the rest looked up from reference TRBV13 and TRBJ2-7, is AAGVIQSPRHLIKEKRETATLKCYPIPRHDTVYWYQQGPGQDPQFLISFYEKMQSDKGSIPDRFSAQQFSDYHSELNMSSLELGDSALYFCASSLRSAEQYFGPGTRLTVT.

This clonotype was seen repeatedly, ten times or more. The chain has TRBV12-3 or TRBV12-4 and TRBJ1-1; tentatively, D is TRBD1 (6 bases). The CDR3 runs 14 residues. The V gene lost 2 bases and the J gene lost 5 bases, with 12 bases spanning the gap. The CDR3 bases are TGTGCCAGCAGTTTATTTAAGGGGGGGACTGAAGCTTTCTTT. Translating gives CASSLFKGGTEAFF.

Of note for this clonotype: The junction differs from germline at one of its ends, possibly a read error. The rearrangement uses TRBV7-2 and TRBJ2-5; no reliable D call. In germline, CDR1 is SGHTA, CDR2 FQGNSA. The CDR3 spans 16 residues. CDR3 protein: CASSQDNGYGQETQYF. CDR3 DNA: TGCGCCAGCAGCCAAGATAACGGATACGGGCAAGAGACCCAGTACTTC.

The table lists this clonotype with a count of one. A read error may produce the germline difference seen at one junction end. The rearrangement uses TRBV30 and TRBJ1-2, with TRBD1 identical over 9 bases. The V gene's germline CDR1 is GTSNPN and CDR2 SVGIG (reference sequence). The CDR3 extends over 13 amino acids. CDR3 sequence reads: CVWNRDRARGYTF. The CDR3 nucleotides are TGTGTCTGGAACCGGGACAGGGCGAGGGGCTACACCTTC.

The DNA of the CDR3 is TGCGCCAGCAGCCCAAGGGGGCATAGCAATCAGCCCCAGCATTTT. Translated: CASSPRGHSNQPQHF. The J gene is TRBJ1-5, the V gene TRBV4-1; 7 bases are a match to TRBD1. With V trimmed by 4 bases and J by 0 bases, 3 bases remained unmatched. The CDR3 contains 15 residues. Germline V gives CDR1 MGHRA, CDR2 YSYEKL.

The V gene is TRBV19, the J gene TRBJ1-5; a weak D match, TRBD1 (5 bases). V was trimmed by 7 bases and J by 2 bases, leaving 15 bases between them. The CDR3 has 15 amino acids. Germline values: CDR1 LNHDA, CDR2 SQIVND (reference sequence). For the CDR3, the DNA is TGTGCCAGTACCAGCCAGGGTGTAGGCAATCAGCCCCAGCATTTT. Translated: CASTSQGVGNQPQHF.

There are many counts of this clonotype. The chain couples TRBV5-1 to TRBJ2-3, with D maybe TRBD1 (6 bases). Deletions cut 3 bases from V and 0 bases from J, with 14 bases between. The CDR3 is made up of 16 amino acids. CDR1 and CDR2 (germline): SGHRS, YFSETQ. The CDR3 region is CASSWNRAASTDTQYF. The CDR3 DNA reads as TGCGCCAGCAGCTGGAACAGGGCCGCTAGCACAGATACGCAGTATTTT.

The J gene is TRBJ2-2, the V gene TRBV12-3 or TRBV12-4; 12 nucleotides match TRBD2. The CDR3 runs to 19 residues. Trimming removed 3 bases from V and 4 bases from J; junction bases left unmatched: 12. CDR3: CASSLLRLAGGRFTGELFF. The DNA for the CDR3 is TGTGCCAGCAGTTTGTTAAGGCTAGCGGGGGGGCGCTTCACCGGGGAGCTGTTTTTT.

This sequence joins TRBV29-1 and TRBJ2-3; 7 nucleotides align to TRBD2. The trim removed 7 bases at V and 1 base at J, leaving 11 bases unmatched. CDR3 length equals 15 residues. Germline CDR1 reads SQVTM; CDR2 reads ANQGSEA. CDR3 nucleotide sequence: TGCAGCGCTCCCCGGGCGGGGGTTCGCACAGATACGCAGTATTTT. Encoded protein: CSAPRAGVRTDTQYF.

This clonotype was counted many times. The chain carries TRBV2 and TRBJ1-6; no firm D call. Trimming shortened V by 1 base and J by 10 bases, and 11 bases separated the two germline ends. The CDR3 length is 14 residues. CDR1 SNHLY and CDR2 FYNNEI come from the germline V gene. CDR3 DNA sequence: TGTGCCAGCAGTGAAGGGGCGTTCAGGTCACCCCTCCACTTT. Translating it yields CASSEGAFRSPLHF.

V is TRBV15 and J is TRBJ1-5; D is unresolved. This CDR3 has 16 amino acids. CDR1 LNHNV and CDR2 YYDKDF come from the germline V gene (reference sequence). Trimming removed 4 bases from V and 2 bases from J, with 15 bases in between. Written as DNA, the CDR3 is TGTGCCACCAGCACCCCTAAAGGAGGCGGCAATCAGCCCCAGCATTTT. This codes for CATSTPKGGGNQPQHF.

Many counts were recorded for this clonotype. The chain couples TRBV11-2 to TRBJ2-7; D perhaps matches TRBD2 (6 bases). Germline loops: CDR1 SGHAT, CDR2 FQNNGV. Deletions cut 1 base from V and 2 bases from J, with 21 bases between. The CDR3 is made up of 18 amino acids. CDR3: CASSLGIARTGDPYEQYF. The CDR3 DNA sequence: TGTGCCAGCAGCTTAGGAATCGCCCGAACGGGAGATCCCTACGAGCAGTACTTC.

In its sample, this clonotype was seen many times. The chain has TRBV3-1 and TRBJ2-7, with unresolved D. V lost 1 base, J lost 4 bases, and 14 bases lay in between. This CDR3 comprises 15 residues. In germline, CDR1 is LGHDT, CDR2 YNNKEL (reference sequence). The chain's CDR3 is CASSQGRVLGYEQYF. DNA for the CDR3: TGTGCCAGCAGCCAAGGTAGGGTACTTGGATACGAGCAGTACTTC.

The rearrangement joins TRBV7-2 to TRBJ2-2; D may match TRBD1 or TRBD2 (6 bases each). V was trimmed by 1 base and J by 3 bases, leaving 12 bases between them. The CDR3 runs to 16 residues. CDR1 and CDR2 (germline): SGHTA, FQGNSA. As DNA, the CDR3 is TGTGCCAGCAGCTTAGGTCCGGGGGCCGACACCGGGGAGCTGTTTTTT. Translating gives CASSLGPGADTGELFF.

This clonotype was counted between two and nine times. CDR3 nucleotides: TGTGCCATCACCCCCCAGGACAATTCGCAAGGCTACACCTTC. Amino acids: CAITPQDNSQGYTF. V is TRBV10-3 and J is TRBJ1-2; possible D gene TRBD1, 5 bases. Germline V gene lookup returns CDR1 ENHRY and CDR2 SYGVKD. The germline V and J ends were trimmed by 7 bases and 8 bases, with 20 bases remaining between them. The CDR3 is 14 amino acids.

About this clonotype itself: Sequence at one end of the junction differs from germline and may be a read error. The rearrangement uses TRBV7-7 and TRBJ2-5, with a weak D call TRBD1 (7 bases). Germline lookup yields CDR1 SSHAT and CDR2 FNYEAQ (reference sequence). This CDR3 is built from 15 residues. CDR3 coding DNA: TGTGCTAGCAGCTTAGGAGGGACAGTACAAGAGACCCAGTACTTC. Translated, it gives CASSLGGTVQETQYF.

This clonotype was observed at least ten times. This chain joins TRBV3-1 and TRBJ2-5; D possibly corresponds to TRBD2 (6 bases). Germline V gives CDR1 LGHDT, CDR2 YNNKEL (reference sequence). CDR3 length: 14 amino acids. V lost 4 bases to trimming and J lost 5 bases, with 14 bases between them. CDR3 coding DNA: TGTGCCAGCAGCCGCGGGATACTCGGGGAGACCCAGTACTTC. Translating gives CASSRGILGETQYF.

This clonotype was seen many times. The V and J genes are TRBV11-2 and TRBJ2-7; D is possibly TRBD2 (5 bases). V was pared by 3 bases and J by 5 bases, with 14 bases between. This CDR3 comprises 14 residues. Germline V lookup: CDR1 SGHAT, CDR2 FQNNGV. For the CDR3, the DNA is TGTGCCAGCAGCTTTGGAGGAACCTGGGACGAGCAGTACTTC. This sequence encodes CASSFGGTWDEQYF. Full variable domain (rest looked up from reference TRBV11-2 and TRBJ2-7): EAGVAQSPRYKIIEKRQSVAFWCNPISGHATLYWYQQILGQGPKLLIQFQNNGVVDDSQLPKDRFSAERLKGVDSTLKIQPAKLEDSAVYLCASSFGGTWDEQYFGPGTRLTVT.